This record looks at one T cell receptor (beta chain) sequence and its context. The data belong to a study of PD-L1 blockade in urothelial cancer. Study context: Previous chemotherapy exposure amounted to 0 to 3 regimens for patients. Researchers looked at the blood 3 weeks (second dose) and 6 weeks after treatment began.

Time point of the sample: pretreatment peripheral blood. The investigators introduced synthetic TCR analog templates into each PCR as spikes. Profiled with immunoSEQ multiplex PCR; TCRdb holds only in-frame clones, not every one. The table records 72,000 or so clones, around 86% of them present only once. CDR1 is SGDLS and CDR2 is YYNGEE in the germline V gene. Trimming took 1 base from V and 5 from J, leaving 9 bases between them. The CDR3 runs 14 residues. The gene calls are TRBV9 and TRBJ2-2; D perhaps matches TRBD2 (6 bases). Material: PBMCs, obtained around atezolizumab (anti-PD-L1) treatment. The clonotype comes from a man aged 55 to 70 with urothelial cancer. CDR3 DNA: TGTGCCAGCAGCGTATTTGGGGGGACCGGGGAGCTGTTTTTT. Protein product: CASSVFGGTGELFF.